A selection of T cell receptor beta chains follows, all from one sample in a study of blood T cell repertoires in COVID-19. TCRdb keeps only in-frame clones here, not all; method: immunoSEQ multiplex PCR. The sample has around 150,000 clones, over 60% seen once; the top ten hold roughly 8.3%. Sequencing input: peripheral blood. The source is a man aged 55-75 years with acute or convalescent COVID-19. Both conserved end residues are part of each CDR3.

j_call v_call cdr3_aa
TRBJ2-3 TRBV7-6 CAVRTDTDTQYF
TRBJ1-1 TRBV5-1 CASSLAGVMSTEAFF
TRBJ1-2 TRBV6-6 CASSYLPGNYGYTF
TRBJ1-3 TRBV3-1/TRBV3-2 CASSQADRDPGNTIYF
TRBJ2-7 TRBV6-2/TRBV6-3 CASSYSSLYEQYF
TRBJ2-2 TRBV19 CASSIGGGTGELFF
TRBJ2-1 TRBV9 CASSSSGQIYNEQFF
TRBJ2-1 TRBV29-1 CSVLFYNEQFF
TRBJ1-3 TRBV10-3 CAMGHNTIYF
TRBJ2-5 TRBV19 CASTPGLAGGRETQYF
TRBJ2-5 TRBV5-6 CASSSWGTAGGGTQYF
TRBJ1-6 TRBV5-4 CASSFSVGQDNSPLHF
TRBJ1-5 TRBV2 CASKRDRSRPQHF
TRBJ2-7 TRBV2 CASSGQGATYEQYF
TRBJ2-7 TRBV21-1 CASSKDRGREEQYF
TRBJ2-3 TRBV5-6 CASSTDLLAGGTDTQYF
TRBJ2-7 TRBV28 CASSGQGKHYEQYF
TRBJ2-7 TRBV9 CASSVGLAGGYEQYF
TRBJ1-1 TRBV27 CASSLSFRGGATEAFF
TRBJ2-5 TRBV21-1 CASSKGLAGGPRLTQYF
TRBJ2-2 TRBV27 CASSLRGVPEWVSTGELFF
TRBJ2-3 TRBV5-1 CASSPRDSELDTQYF
TRBJ2-3 TRBV3-1/TRBV3-2 CASSPRLATTDTQYF
TRBJ2-1 TRBV21-1 CASRGDLTTTGGFYNEQFF
TRBJ1-1 TRBV27 CASSLWAGAGTEAFF
TRBJ1-6 TRBV7-9 CASSLQRQGRNSPLHF
TRBJ2-7 TRBV6-2/TRBV6-3 CASSYKGVNEQYF